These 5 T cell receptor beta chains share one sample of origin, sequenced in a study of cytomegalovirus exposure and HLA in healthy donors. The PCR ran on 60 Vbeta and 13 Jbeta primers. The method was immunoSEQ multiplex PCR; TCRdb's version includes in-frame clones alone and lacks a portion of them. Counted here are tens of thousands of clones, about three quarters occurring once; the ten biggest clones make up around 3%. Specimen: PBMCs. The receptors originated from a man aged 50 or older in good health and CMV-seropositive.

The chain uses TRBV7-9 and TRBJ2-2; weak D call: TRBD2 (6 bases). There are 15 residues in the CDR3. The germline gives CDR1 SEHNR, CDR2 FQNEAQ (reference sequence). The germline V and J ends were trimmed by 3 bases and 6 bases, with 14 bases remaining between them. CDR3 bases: TGTGCCAGCAGCTTCGGCGGGATATATCCCGGGGAGCTGTTTTTT. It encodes CASSFGGIYPGELFF.

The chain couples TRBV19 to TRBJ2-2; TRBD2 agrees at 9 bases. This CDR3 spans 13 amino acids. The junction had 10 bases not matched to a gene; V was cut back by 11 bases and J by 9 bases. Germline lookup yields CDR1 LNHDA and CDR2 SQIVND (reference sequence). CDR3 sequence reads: CAVGGRADRELFF. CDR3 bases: TGTGCCGTCGGCGGGAGGGCCGATCGGGAGCTGTTTTTT.

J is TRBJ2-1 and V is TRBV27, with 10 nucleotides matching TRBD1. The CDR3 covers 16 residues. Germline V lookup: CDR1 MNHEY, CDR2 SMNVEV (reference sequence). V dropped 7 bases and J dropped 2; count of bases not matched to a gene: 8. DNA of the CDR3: TGTGCCAGCAAACGACAGGGGGCAGTAACCTACAATGAGCAGTTCTTC. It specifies CASKRQGAVTYNEQFF.

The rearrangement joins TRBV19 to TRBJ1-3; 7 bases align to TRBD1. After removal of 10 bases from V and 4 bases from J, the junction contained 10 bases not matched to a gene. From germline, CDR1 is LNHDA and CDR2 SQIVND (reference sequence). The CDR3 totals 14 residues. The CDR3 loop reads CAINDRASGNTIYF. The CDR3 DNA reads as TGTGCCATCAACGACAGGGCATCAGGAAACACCATATATTTT.

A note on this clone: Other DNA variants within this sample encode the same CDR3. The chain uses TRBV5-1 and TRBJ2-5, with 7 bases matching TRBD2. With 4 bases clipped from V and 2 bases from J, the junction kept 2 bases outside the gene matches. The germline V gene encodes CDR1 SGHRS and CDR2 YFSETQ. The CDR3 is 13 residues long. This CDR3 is CASSLGGQETQYF. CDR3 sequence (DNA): TGCGCCAGCAGCCTCGGGGGGCAAGAGACCCAGTACTTC.